These 16 T cell receptor beta chains came from one sample sequenced in a study of cytomegalovirus exposure and HLA in healthy donors (dated by TCRdb to 2017 to 2019). Receptor amplification or capture employed the immunoSEQ multiplex PCR assay. For the multiplex PCR, a mixture combining 60 forward primers for TCR Vbeta segments and 13 reverse primers for TCR Jbeta segments was used. TCRdb retrieved this table from immuneACCESS and kept in-frame rearrangements only. Not all clones are present; in checked studies, unresolved V genes account for under half, and no reason is known for the remainder. For this sample the table gives around 190,000 clones, of which almost 85% were detected only once. The ten largest clones take up about 0.5% of the sample. Material for sequencing was PBMCs. The receptors shown here come from a woman aged 50 to 60 in good health and CMV-seronegative.

The rearrangement links TRBV7-9 to TRBJ1-3, with 9 bases matching TRBD1. The ends lost 1 base at V and 0 bases at J; junction bases unmatched: 7. CDR3 size: 18 residues. Per the germline V gene, CDR1 is SEHNR and CDR2 is FQNEAQ (reference sequence). The CDR3 DNA follows: TGTGCCAGCAGCTTAGGTACAGGGGGCGGAAGCTCTGGAAACACCATATATTTT. Protein: CASSLGTGGGSSGNTIYF.

The chain recombines TRBV10-2 with TRBJ2-1; 13 nucleotides align to TRBD2. Germline V gives CDR1 WSHSY, CDR2 SAAADI. V was pared by 10 bases and J by 8 bases, with 5 bases of the junction left unmatched. The CDR3 contains 13 residues. CDR3 DNA: TGCGCCACCCGGACTAGCGGGAGCTATGAGCAGTTCTTC. Amino acid sequence: CATRTSGSYEQFF.

The V and J genes are TRBV4-1 and TRBJ2-3; 8 positions agree with TRBD2. CDR3 length: 16 residues. J gave up 0 bases and V 3 bases, and 5 bases lay outside the gene matches. Per germline, CDR1 MGHRA and CDR2 YSYEKL. This CDR3 reads CASSQPRGGSTDTQYF. DNA for the CDR3: TGCGCCAGCAGCCAGCCCCGGGGGGGGAGCACAGATACGCAGTATTTT.

The V and J genes are TRBV19 and TRBJ2-5, with a tentative D call TRBD2 (6 bases). CDR1 is LNHDA and CDR2 is SQIVND in the germline V gene (reference sequence). The germline V and J ends were trimmed by 1 base and 2 bases, with 11 bases remaining between them. The CDR3 is 15 residues long. Here the CDR3 reads CASSIGISGQETQYF. In DNA, the CDR3 is TGTGCCAGTAGTATAGGCATTAGCGGACAAGAGACCCAGTACTTC.

This clone was observed once. The J gene is TRBJ2-1, the V gene TRBV5-1, with D perhaps matching TRBD2 (6 bases). There are 14 residues in the CDR3. The V gene lost 4 bases and the J gene lost 0 bases, with 8 bases spanning the gap. Germline assignment: CDR1 SGHRS and CDR2 YFSETQ. The CDR3 bases are TGCGCCAGCAGCCCCGGGAGCTCCTACAATGAGCAGTTCTTC. Translated, it gives CASSPGSSYNEQFF.

The gene calls are TRBV5-1 and TRBJ1-1, with a tentative D call TRBD1 (5 bases). Germline V gives CDR1 SGHRS, CDR2 YFSETQ. V dropped 3 bases and J dropped 5 bases, with 17 bases sitting between them. The CDR3 length is 15 residues. CDR3 loop: CASSYITGSGTEAFF. CDR3 bases: TGCGCCAGCAGCTACATAACAGGTAGCGGGACTGAAGCTTTCTTT.

This clone is a singleton in its sample. This chain links TRBV5-8 with TRBJ2-3; 7 bases are a match to TRBD2. This CDR3 spans 14 amino acids. Unmatched junction bases numbered 2, after V lost 0 bases and J lost 4 bases. From germline, CDR1 is SGHTS and CDR2 YDEGEE. In DNA form, the CDR3 reads TGTGCCAGCAGCTTGGGGGGGGGAGCAGATACGCAGTATTTT. As protein: CASSLGGGADTQYF. Looking up the rest from reference TRBV5-8 and TRBJ2-3 gives the full variable domain: EAGVTQSPTHLIKTRGQQATLRCSPISGHTSVYWYQQALGLGLQFLLWYDEGEERNRGNFPPRFSGRQFPNYSSELNVNALELEDSALYLCASSLGGGADTQYFGPGTRLTVL.

This sequence joins TRBV2 and TRBJ2-5, with TRBD2 as a possible D gene (5 bases). V dropped 6 bases and J dropped 4 bases, with 12 bases sitting between them. The CDR3 spans 13 residues. In germline, CDR1 is SNHLY, CDR2 FYNNEI. The CDR3 DNA sequence: TGTGCCAGCAGGAGGGAATTTGGAGAGACCCAGTACTTC. Translation gives CASRREFGETQYF.

The chain has TRBV9 and TRBJ2-3; TRBD2 is a possible D gene (6 bases). The CDR3 covers 17 residues. The V and J ends lost 7 bases and 2 bases respectively, with 23 bases between them. The germline V gene has CDR1 SGDLS and CDR2 YYNGEE. This chain's CDR3 is CASSPGLLLTLTDTQYF. The CDR3 DNA reads TGTGCCAGCTCCCCGGGACTGCTTCTAACCCTCACAGATACGCAGTATTTT.

This sequence joins TRBV13 and TRBJ2-7; 8 nucleotides line up with TRBD1. CDR1 is PRHDT and CDR2 is FYEKMQ in the germline V gene (reference sequence). The CDR3 has 17 amino acids. After removal of 7 bases from V and 0 bases from J, the junction contained 14 bases not matched to a gene. Here the CDR3 reads CASTSQSRTGTSYEQYF. CDR3 DNA sequence: TGTGCCAGCACCTCCCAAAGTCGGACAGGGACCTCCTACGAGCAGTACTTC. The full variable domain, its missing parts supplied by reference TRBV13 and TRBJ2-7, is AAGVIQSPRHLIKEKRETATLKCYPIPRHDTVYWYQQGPGQDPQFLISFYEKMQSDKGSIPDRFSAQQFSDYHSELNMSSLELGDSALYFCASTSQSRTGTSYEQYFGPGTRLTVT.

V is TRBV7-3 and J is TRBJ2-1; 9 bases align to TRBD1. V trimming: 6 bases; J trimming: 5 bases; junction bases outside the gene matches: 8. CDR1 is SGHTA and CDR2 is FQGTGA in the germline V gene. The CDR3 loop spans 15 amino acids. CDR3 in DNA: TGTGCCAGCAGTTGGGGACAGGGAGGAAACAATGAGCAGTTCTTC. The encoded protein is CASSWGQGGNNEQFF.

The chain joins TRBV5-4 to TRBJ2-3; 9 nucleotides match TRBD1. The CDR3 is made up of 18 amino acids. Trimming at V came to 5 bases and at J to 3 bases, leaving 16 bases not matched to a gene. From germline, CDR1 is SGHNT and CDR2 YYREEE (reference sequence). DNA for the CDR3: TGTGCCAGCAGAACCACCCGGGACAGGGCGCTCTATACAGATACGCAGTATTTT. This encodes CASRTTRDRALYTDTQYF.

In nucleotides, the CDR3 is TGTGCCAGCAGTGATGGAGGGACGTTCGAAGCTTTCTTT. Translated: CASSDGGTFEAFF. The chain links TRBV2 to TRBJ1-1, with a weak D call TRBD1 (5 bases). The germline CDR1 and CDR2 sequences are SNHLY and FYNNEI. The CDR3 covers 13 residues. V lost 3 bases and J 8 bases, leaving 13 bases between the germline ends.

The chain uses TRBV13 and TRBJ1-6; 9 bases are a match to TRBD1. In germline, CDR1 is PRHDT, CDR2 FYEKMQ (reference sequence). V shed 4 bases and J 10 bases; nucleotides not matched to a gene: 5. The CDR3 spans 14 residues. CDR3 nucleotide sequence: TGTGCCAGCAGCTCCGGGACAGGGATCTCACCCCTCCACTTT. As protein: CASSSGTGISPLHF.

The chain links TRBV6-1 to TRBJ2-1; 7 bases align to TRBD2. V was clipped by 8 bases and J by 8 bases; unmatched bases: 6. Germline V gives CDR1 MNHNS, CDR2 SASEGT. CDR3 length equals 12 residues. The DNA for the CDR3 is TGTGCCAGCGGCGGGAGAAATGATGAGCAGTTCTTC. This encodes CASGGRNDEQFF.

V is TRBV9 and J is TRBJ2-7; 11 bases align to TRBD2. Trimming cost V 1 base and J 4 bases; bases outside gene matches: 4. Germline V gene data show CDR1 as SGDLS and CDR2 as YYNGEE. CDR3 size: 15 residues. The CDR3 bases are TGTGCCAGCAGCGTAACTAGCGGGAGCATTTACGAGCAGTACTTC. Translated, it gives CASSVTSGSIYEQYF. The variable domain in full, with the rest retrieved from reference TRBV9 and TRBJ2-7, is DSGVTQTPKHLITATGQRVTLRCSPRSGDLSVYWYQQSLDQGLQFLIQYYNGEERAKGNILERFSAQQFPDLHSELNLSSLELGDSALYFCASSVTSGSIYEQYFGPGTRLTVT.